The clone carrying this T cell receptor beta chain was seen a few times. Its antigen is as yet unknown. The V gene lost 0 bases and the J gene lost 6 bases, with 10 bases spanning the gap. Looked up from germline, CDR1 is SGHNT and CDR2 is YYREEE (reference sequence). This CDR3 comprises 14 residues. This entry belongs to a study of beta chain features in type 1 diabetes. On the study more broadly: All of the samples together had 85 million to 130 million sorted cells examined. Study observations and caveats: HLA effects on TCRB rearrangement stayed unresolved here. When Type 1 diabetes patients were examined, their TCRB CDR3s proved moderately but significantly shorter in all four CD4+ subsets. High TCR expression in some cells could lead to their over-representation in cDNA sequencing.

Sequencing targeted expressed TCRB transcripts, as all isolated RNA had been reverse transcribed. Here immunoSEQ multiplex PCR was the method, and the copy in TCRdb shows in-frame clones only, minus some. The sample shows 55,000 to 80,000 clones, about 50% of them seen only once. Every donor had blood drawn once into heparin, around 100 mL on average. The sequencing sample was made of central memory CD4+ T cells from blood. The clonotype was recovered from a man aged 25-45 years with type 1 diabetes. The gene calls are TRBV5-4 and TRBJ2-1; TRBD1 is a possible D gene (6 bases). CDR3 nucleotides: TGTGCCAGCAGCTTGGTGGGGGACACCAATGAGCAGTTCTTC. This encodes CASSLVGDTNEQFF. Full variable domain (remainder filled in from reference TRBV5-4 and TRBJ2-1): ETGVTQSPTHLIKTRGQQVTLRCSSQSGHNTVSWYQQALGQGPQFIFQYYREEENGRGNFPPRFSGLQFPNYSSELNVNALELDDSALYLCASSLVGDTNEQFFGPGTRLTVL.